The rows below give T cell receptor beta chains drawn from one sample of a study of shared clonotypes between healthy human individuals. This table comes from immunoSEQ multiplex PCR, and its TCRdb copy is limited to in-frame clones, with some not included. The sample shows some 500,000 clones, 79% of them seen only once. Input material: PBMCs. These receptors originate from a woman aged 40 to 49 in good health. Some clones in this sample may be carry-over from other donors' samples. Each CDR3 is given with its conserved first and last residue. A D gene is named only where the DNA matches it firmly. Only part of the rows carry a size: once, few, many, or a class if the clone is expanded.

j_call clone_size cdr3_length v_call d_call cdr3_nt cdr3_aa
TRBJ2-7 . 14 TRBV30 TRBD2 TGTGCCTTTGGAGCAGGACTAGCATTATCCGAGCAGTACTTC CAFGAGLALSEQYF
TRBJ1-5 . 15 TRBV9 . TGTGCCAGCAGCCCCCGGCCGGGGGGTGACCAGCCCCAGCATTTT CASSPRPGGDQPQHF
TRBJ2-5 many 13 TRBV7-3 . TGTGCCAGCAGCTTCCAAGCGACAGAGACCCAGTACTTC CASSFQATETQYF
TRBJ1-1 . 15 TRBV15 . TGTGCCACCAGCAGACCAGAAGGAAGGAACACTGAAGCTTTCTTT CATSRPEGRNTEAFF
TRBJ2-7 few 16 TRBV30 TRBD2 TGTGCCTGGAGTCGACTAGCGGGAGGGAGCTCCTACGAGCAGTACTTC CAWSRLAGGSSYEQYF
TRBJ2-1 . 14 TRBV2 . TGTGCCAGCAGGGGACCCCTCCTGGGAAATGAGCAGTTCTTC CASRGPLLGNEQFF
TRBJ1-5 . 13 TRBV18 . TGTGCCAGCTCAGAAAATAGCAATCAGCCCCAGCATTTT CASSENSNQPQHF
TRBJ2-1 once 14 TRBV19 . TGTGCCAGTAGTGGGAGGAACAGATACAATGAGCAGTTCTTC CASSGRNRYNEQFF
TRBJ2-3 . 14 TRBV5-4 . TGTGCCAGCAGCTTGGTTGGGATCACAGATACGCAGTATTTT CASSLVGITDTQYF
TRBJ1-4 . 14 TRBV28 TRBD1 TGTGCCAGCGAACAGGGGAGGGTAGGCAGGAAACTGTTTTTT CASEQGRVGRKLFF
TRBJ2-7 many 15 TRBV14 TRBD2 TGTGCCAGCAGCCGGGGACGGGGGGGAACCTACGAGCAGTACTTC CASSRGRGGTYEQYF
TRBJ2-7 many 15 TRBV18 TRBD2 TGTGCCAGCTCACCTACCCAGGGACTAGCGGGCGAGCAGTACTTC CASSPTQGLAGEQYF
TRBJ2-3 . 13 TRBV28 TRBD2 TGTGCCACCCAGCGGGGAATGGGGAATACGCAGTATTTT CATQRGMGNTQYF
TRBJ1-1 . 13 TRBV7-3 TRBD1 TGTGCCAGCAACGACAGGGGTAAGAATGAAGCTTTCTTT CASNDRGKNEAFF
TRBJ2-1 . 15 TRBV13 TRBD1 TGTGCCAGCAGCTTAGGCCGGGGGACAGGCAATGAGCAGTTCTTC CASSLGRGTGNEQFF
TRBJ1-4 once 13 TRBV6-1 . TGTGCCGGAGGTGGAGACGTTAATGAAAAACTGTTTTTT CAGGGDVNEKLFF
TRBJ2-1 . 13 TRBV5-4 . TGTGCCAGCAGCTTGGATCAGTACAATGAGCAGTTCTTC CASSLDQYNEQFF
TRBJ2-7 . 13 TRBV2 . TGTGCCAGCGCCTCGAGAATTGGGTTCGAGCAGTACTTC CASASRIGFEQYF
TRBJ2-3 . 16 TRBV5-4 TRBD1 TGTGCCAGCAGCTTGGCTGGGCAGGGGGCCACAGATACGCAGTATTTT CASSLAGQGATDTQYF
TRBJ1-5 . 18 TRBV28 . TGTGCCAGCAGTTTTTTCCACAGGAACCTTAACTTCAATCAGCCCCAGCATTTT CASSFFHRNLNFNQPQHF
TRBJ2-7 . 15 TRBV7-8 . TGTGCCAGCAGTTTCCTCCGCTACTCACCCTACGAGCAGTACTTC CASSFLRYSPYEQYF
TRBJ2-1 few 17 TRBV28 . TGTGCCAGCAGCCTAATTCAGGGTAGCGGTGACTACAATGAGCAGTTCTTC CASSLIQGSGDYNEQFF
TRBJ2-1 . 14 TRBV19 . TGTGCCAGTAGTCCCGGGGGCTCGCACAATGAGCAGTTCTTC CASSPGGSHNEQFF
TRBJ2-3 . 13 TRBV6-4 . TGTGCCAGCAGTGGGAGCAGCACAGATACGCAGTATTTT CASSGSSTDTQYF
TRBJ2-1 . 16 TRBV5-1 TRBD1 TGCGCCAGCAGCTTACAAACAGGGGGCGGTAGGAGCGAGCAGTTCTTC CASSLQTGGGRSEQFF
TRBJ2-2 . 14 TRBV19 . TGTGCCAGTAGTGTCGCCCAGGGGACCGGGGAGCTGTTTTTT CASSVAQGTGELFF